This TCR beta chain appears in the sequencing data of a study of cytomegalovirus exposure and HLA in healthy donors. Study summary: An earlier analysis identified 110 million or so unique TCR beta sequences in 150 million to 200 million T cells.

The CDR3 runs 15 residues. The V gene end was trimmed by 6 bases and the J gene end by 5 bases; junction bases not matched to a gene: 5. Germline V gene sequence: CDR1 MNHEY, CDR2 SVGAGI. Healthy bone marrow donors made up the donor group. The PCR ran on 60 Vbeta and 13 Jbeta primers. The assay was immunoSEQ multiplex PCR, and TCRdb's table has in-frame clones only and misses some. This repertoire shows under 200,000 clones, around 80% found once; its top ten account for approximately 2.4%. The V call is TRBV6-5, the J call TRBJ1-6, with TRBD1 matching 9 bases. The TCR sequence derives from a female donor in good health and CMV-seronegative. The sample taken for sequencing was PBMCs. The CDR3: CASRADRGNNSPLHF. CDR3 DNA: TGTGCCAGCAGGGCGGACAGGGGAAATAATTCACCCCTCCACTTT.